The rows below give T cell receptor beta chains drawn from one sample of a study of blood T cell repertoires in COVID-19. Assay used: immunoSEQ multiplex PCR; TCRdb lists only in-frame clones, some missing. The table includes around 150,000 clones, 70% to 80% detected once. The sequencing sample was made of peripheral blood. The receptors stem from a woman of 80 years or more with active or convalescent COVID-19. Each CDR3 is given with its conserved first and last residue. D genes are given only for firm matches. Some rows mark clone size as missing; the rest say once, few, many or name a class of expanded clone.

v_gene: TRBV18; j_gene: TRBJ1-2; d_gene: -; abundance: -; CDR3nt: TGTGCCAGCTCACCCTTAGATTCTAACTATGGCTACACCTTC; CDR3aa: CASSPLDSNYGYTF
v_gene: TRBV6-2/TRBV6-3; j_gene: TRBJ1-6; d_gene: TRBD1; abundance: -; CDR3nt: TGTGCCAGCAGTAACGACAGGGGATCACCCCTCCACTTT; CDR3aa: CASSNDRGSPLHF
v_gene: TRBV2; j_gene: TRBJ2-7; d_gene: -; abundance: -; CDR3nt: TGTGCCAGCAGTGAAGCGGGACATAGCTCCTACGAGCAGTACTTC; CDR3aa: CASSEAGHSSYEQYF
v_gene: TRBV28; j_gene: TRBJ1-3; d_gene: -; abundance: -; CDR3nt: TGTGCCAGCACTACAGGCTCCTCTGGAAACACCATATATTTT; CDR3aa: CASTTGSSGNTIYF
v_gene: TRBV3-1/TRBV3-2; j_gene: TRBJ2-2; d_gene: TRBD1; abundance: -; CDR3nt: TGTGCCAGCAGCCAAGATCACAGGGGCACCGGGGAGCTGTTTTTT; CDR3aa: CASSQDHRGTGELFF
v_gene: TRBV3-1/TRBV3-2; j_gene: TRBJ1-5; d_gene: -; abundance: -; CDR3nt: TGTGCCAGCAGCCTCGATGCAGATCAGCCCCAGCATTTT; CDR3aa: CASSLDADQPQHF
v_gene: TRBV5-1; j_gene: TRBJ1-1; d_gene: -; abundance: -; CDR3nt: TGCGCCAGCAGTGTAGTCAGGGGTAACACTGAAGCTTTCTTT; CDR3aa: CASSVVRGNTEAFF
v_gene: TRBV3-1/TRBV3-2; j_gene: TRBJ2-3; d_gene: TRBD2; abundance: -; CDR3nt: TGTGCCAGCAGCGCGGAGAGACCGGGACTAGCGGGGGTTAGGGATACGCAGTATTTT; CDR3aa: CASSAERPGLAGVRDTQYF
v_gene: TRBV19; j_gene: TRBJ2-5; d_gene: -; abundance: -; CDR3nt: TGTGCCAGTAGTATAGCGGCAGGGTTGGTACAAGAGACCCAGTACTTC; CDR3aa: CASSIAAGLVQETQYF
v_gene: TRBV7-8; j_gene: TRBJ2-7; d_gene: -; abundance: -; CDR3nt: TGTGCCAGCAGCTTAGCCGTATCCTACGAGCAGTACTTC; CDR3aa: CASSLAVSYEQYF
v_gene: TRBV6-4; j_gene: TRBJ2-3; d_gene: -; abundance: -; CDR3nt: TGTGCCAGCAGTGAGGCGACAGGACGCACAGATACGCAGTATTTT; CDR3aa: CASSEATGRTDTQYF
v_gene: TRBV19; j_gene: TRBJ2-2; d_gene: -; abundance: -; CDR3nt: TGTGCCAGTAGTATGGGGACTTCGCGGGGCGGGGAGCTGTTTTTT; CDR3aa: CASSMGTSRGGELFF
v_gene: TRBV5-5; j_gene: TRBJ2-1; d_gene: -; abundance: once; CDR3nt: TGTGCCAGCAGCCCCACGGGAACCCCGGGGTCACATCATGAGCAGTTCTTC; CDR3aa: CASSPTGTPGSHHEQFF
v_gene: TRBV5-5; j_gene: TRBJ2-2; d_gene: -; abundance: -; CDR3nt: TGTGCCAGCAGCCTGCAGATTACCGGGGAGCTGTTTTTT; CDR3aa: CASSLQITGELFF
v_gene: TRBV5-3; j_gene: TRBJ2-7; d_gene: TRBD1; abundance: -; CDR3nt: TGTGCCAGAAGCCGGGGACAGCAGAGGAGATTC; CDR3aa: CARSRGQQRRF
v_gene: TRBV19; j_gene: TRBJ2-7; d_gene: TRBD1; abundance: -; CDR3nt: TGTGCCAGTAGTATGCGACAGGGGACCTACGAGCAGTACTTC; CDR3aa: CASSMRQGTYEQYF
v_gene: TRBV12-3/TRBV12-4; j_gene: TRBJ1-1; d_gene: -; abundance: few; CDR3nt: TGTGCCAGCAGCATGTACACTGAAGCTTTCTTT; CDR3aa: CASSMYTEAFF
v_gene: TRBV5-1; j_gene: TRBJ2-4; d_gene: -; abundance: -; CDR3nt: TGCGCCAGCAGCTTGGGCTCGGTCAAAAACATTCAGTACTTC; CDR3aa: CASSLGSVKNIQYF
v_gene: TRBV2; j_gene: TRBJ2-7; d_gene: TRBD2; abundance: -; CDR3nt: TGTGCCAGCAGAACCGGGACTAGCGAGTCCTACGAGCAGTACTTC; CDR3aa: CASRTGTSESYEQYF
v_gene: TRBV7-9; j_gene: TRBJ2-7; d_gene: TRBD1; abundance: few; CDR3nt: TGTGCCAGCAGCTTATGGGACAGCTCCTACGAGCAGTACTTC; CDR3aa: CASSLWDSSYEQYF
v_gene: TRBV7-2; j_gene: TRBJ2-1; d_gene: TRBD2; abundance: -; CDR3nt: TGTGCCAGCAGCTTAGGACTAGCGGGGTACGATGAGCAGTTCTTC; CDR3aa: CASSLGLAGYDEQFF
v_gene: TRBV3-1/TRBV3-2; j_gene: TRBJ1-1; d_gene: -; abundance: -; CDR3nt: TGTGCCAGCAGCTCGCGGTCCGGCGCGAACACTGAAGCTTTCTTT; CDR3aa: CASSSRSGANTEAFF
v_gene: TRBV3-1/TRBV3-2; j_gene: TRBJ1-4; d_gene: TRBD1; abundance: -; CDR3nt: TGTGCCAGCAGCCAGGACAGGCCAAAGTGGGAAAAACTGTTTTTT; CDR3aa: CASSQDRPKWEKLFF
v_gene: TRBV19; j_gene: TRBJ1-1; d_gene: -; abundance: -; CDR3nt: TGTGCCAGTAGACTCCGGCCCGACGGGGGAACTGAAGCTTTCTTT; CDR3aa: CASRLRPDGGTEAFF
v_gene: TRBV20-1; j_gene: TRBJ1-1; d_gene: TRBD1; abundance: -; CDR3nt: TGCAGTGCTAAACAGGGGGCTAGAGCTTTCTTT; CDR3aa: CSAKQGARAFF
v_gene: TRBV11-2; j_gene: TRBJ1-5; d_gene: -; abundance: -; CDR3nt: TGTGCCAGCAGCTTAGGTTCTGCGCCCAATCAGCCCCAGCATTTT; CDR3aa: CASSLGSAPNQPQHF
v_gene: TRBV7-8; j_gene: TRBJ2-2; d_gene: TRBD1; abundance: few; CDR3nt: TGTGCCAGCAGCTTAACGGACAGGGCGAGCGGGGAGCTGTTTTTT; CDR3aa: CASSLTDRASGELFF
v_gene: TRBV28; j_gene: TRBJ1-5; d_gene: TRBD1; abundance: -; CDR3nt: TGTGCCAGCGGATTGAACAGGGGAATTGCCAATCAGCCCCAGCATTTT; CDR3aa: CASGLNRGIANQPQHF
v_gene: TRBV28; j_gene: TRBJ1-1; d_gene: -; abundance: -; CDR3nt: TGTGCCAGCAGTTTCGCGCCGGTCGGGAATTCGGCTTTCTTT; CDR3aa: CASSFAPVGNSAFF
v_gene: TRBV7-9; j_gene: TRBJ1-2; d_gene: TRBD1; abundance: -; CDR3nt: TGTGCCAGCAGCCGTGGACAGGGGAGCGGCTACACCTTC; CDR3aa: CASSRGQGSGYTF
v_gene: TRBV7-9; j_gene: TRBJ1-6; d_gene: -; abundance: -; CDR3nt: TGTGCCAGCAGCTTAGGGACAGCGAATTCACCCCTCCACTTT; CDR3aa: CASSLGTANSPLHF
v_gene: TRBV4-2; j_gene: TRBJ1-2; d_gene: -; abundance: -; CDR3nt: TGTGCCAGCAGGGATATCGGGGGGTTAGGCTACACCTTC; CDR3aa: CASRDIGGLGYTF
v_gene: TRBV10-3; j_gene: TRBJ1-3; d_gene: -; abundance: -; CDR3nt: TGTGCCATCAGTGACCCGCGGGTCTCTGGAAACACCATATATTTT; CDR3aa: CAISDPRVSGNTIYF
v_gene: TRBV30; j_gene: TRBJ2-1; d_gene: -; abundance: few; CDR3nt: TGTGCCTGGAGTGTACAGGAATACAATGAGCAGTTCTTC; CDR3aa: CAWSVQEYNEQFF
v_gene: TRBV30; j_gene: TRBJ1-1; d_gene: TRBD1; abundance: once; CDR3nt: TGTGCCTGGAGTGTACTGACAGGGGGCATGGCTTTCTTT; CDR3aa: CAWSVLTGGMAFF
v_gene: TRBV4-1; j_gene: TRBJ1-4; d_gene: TRBD1; abundance: -; CDR3nt: TGCGCCAGCAGCCAAGATATGGGGACAGCCCGGGAAAAACTGTTTTTT; CDR3aa: CASSQDMGTAREKLFF
v_gene: TRBV19; j_gene: TRBJ1-4; d_gene: TRBD1; abundance: -; CDR3nt: TGTGCCAGTCGGGACAGGGTCTCCGAAAAACTGTTTTTT; CDR3aa: CASRDRVSEKLFF
v_gene: TRBV18; j_gene: TRBJ1-6; d_gene: -; abundance: few; CDR3nt: TGTGCCAGCTCACCACTTGGCAGGGTTGATTCACCCCTCCACTTT; CDR3aa: CASSPLGRVDSPLHF
v_gene: TRBV19; j_gene: TRBJ1-1; d_gene: -; abundance: few; CDR3nt: TGTGCCAGTAGACAGATGGGGAGGAGTGAAGCTTTCTTT; CDR3aa: CASRQMGRSEAFF
v_gene: TRBV19; j_gene: TRBJ2-5; d_gene: -; abundance: -; CDR3nt: TGTGCCAGTAGTAGAGGGAGTGTGGAGACCCAGTACTTC; CDR3aa: CASSRGSVETQYF
v_gene: TRBV10-3; j_gene: TRBJ1-2; d_gene: -; abundance: -; CDR3nt: TGTGCCATCAGTGGGAAAGACTTAGACTACACCTTC; CDR3aa: CAISGKDLDYTF
v_gene: TRBV4-1; j_gene: TRBJ1-3; d_gene: -; abundance: few; CDR3nt: TGCGCCAGCAGCCAGCGGACACCCGGAAACACCATATATTTT; CDR3aa: CASSQRTPGNTIYF
v_gene: TRBV28; j_gene: TRBJ2-3; d_gene: TRBD1; abundance: few; CDR3nt: TGTGCCAGCTCCAGCCCGCAGGGGGCGGGCACAGATACGCAGTATTTT; CDR3aa: CASSSPQGAGTDTQYF
v_gene: TRBV4-1; j_gene: TRBJ1-2; d_gene: TRBD1; abundance: -; CDR3nt: TGCGCCAGCAGCCAAGACGGACAGGGACTTAATGGCTACACCTTC; CDR3aa: CASSQDGQGLNGYTF
v_gene: TRBV9; j_gene: TRBJ1-3; d_gene: TRBD1; abundance: -; CDR3nt: TGTGCCAGCGGGCCTACAGGGGGAACTGGAAACACCATATATTTT; CDR3aa: CASGPTGGTGNTIYF
v_gene: TRBV19; j_gene: TRBJ1-1; d_gene: -; abundance: once; CDR3nt: TGTGCCAGTCGTCGGGCCCTGGAGGAGACTGAAGCTTTCTTT; CDR3aa: CASRRALEETEAFF
v_gene: TRBV7-6; j_gene: TRBJ1-2; d_gene: TRBD1; abundance: -; CDR3nt: TGTGCCAGCAGCGCCGAACCGGGGACAGGTGACTATGGCTACACCTTC; CDR3aa: CASSAEPGTGDYGYTF
v_gene: TRBV28; j_gene: TRBJ1-6; d_gene: -; abundance: -; CDR3nt: TGTGCCAGCAGCCGCGACTATAATTCACCCCTCCACTTT; CDR3aa: CASSRDYNSPLHF
v_gene: TRBV10-2; j_gene: TRBJ2-2; d_gene: TRBD2; abundance: -; CDR3nt: TGCGCCAGCAGTGAGTCGCTAGCGGGGGGGTCCGGGGAGCTGTTTTTT; CDR3aa: CASSESLAGGSGELFF
v_gene: TRBV12-3/TRBV12-4; j_gene: TRBJ1-4; d_gene: TRBD1; abundance: -; CDR3nt: TGTGCCAGCAGTTTGCGGCAGGGGGAGAAACTGTTTTTT; CDR3aa: CASSLRQGEKLFF
v_gene: TRBV5-1; j_gene: TRBJ2-1; d_gene: TRBD2; abundance: -; CDR3nt: TGCGCCAGCAGCTTTGCGGGAGTAAGCTCCTACAATGAGCAGTTCTTC; CDR3aa: CASSFAGVSSYNEQFF
v_gene: TRBV18; j_gene: TRBJ1-2; d_gene: -; abundance: -; CDR3nt: TGTGCCAGCTCACCACAATCTAACAGCTATGGCTACACCTTC; CDR3aa: CASSPQSNSYGYTF
v_gene: TRBV28; j_gene: TRBJ1-6; d_gene: -; abundance: once; CDR3nt: TGTGCCAGCAGTTCTTTGACAGGATATAATTCACCCCTCCACTTT; CDR3aa: CASSSLTGYNSPLHF
v_gene: TRBV9; j_gene: TRBJ2-6; d_gene: TRBD1; abundance: -; CDR3nt: TGTGCCAGCAGCCCACAGGGGGCTGGGGCCAACGTCCTGACTTTC; CDR3aa: CASSPQGAGANVLTF
v_gene: TRBV19; j_gene: TRBJ2-7; d_gene: TRBD2; abundance: -; CDR3nt: TGTGCCTCCCGACTAGCGGGGACGAGCTCCTACGAGCAGTACTTC; CDR3aa: CASRLAGTSSYEQYF
v_gene: TRBV6-6; j_gene: TRBJ1-5; d_gene: -; abundance: few; CDR3nt: TGTGCCAGCAGACAAGACAGGAGCAATCAGCCCCAGCATTTT; CDR3aa: CASRQDRSNQPQHF
v_gene: TRBV19; j_gene: TRBJ1-5; d_gene: -; abundance: -; CDR3nt: TGTGCCAGTAGCGTAGAGAGCAGGGGCAACAATCAGCCCCAGCATTTT; CDR3aa: CASSVESRGNNQPQHF